This TCR beta chain was documented in a study of OX40 agonist ivuxolimab in advanced cancers. Profiling relied on immunoSEQ multiplex PCR, and the TCRdb table lists in-frame clones only, not all of them. The sample includes 63,000 or so clones, almost 85% of them seen just once. Concerning this clone itself: Antigen unknown.

Germline loops: CDR1 SNHLY, CDR2 FYNNEI. This CDR3 comprises 15 residues. V was trimmed by 7 bases and J by 0 bases, leaving 13 bases between them. Whole-study findings and limits: The authors also found low normalized T-cell clonal expansion in some nonresponders. The mean number of expanded clones was higher in CD8+ T cells than in CD4+.

This chain links TRBV2 with TRBJ1-3; D might be TRBD1 (5 bases). The sample in question was CD4+ or CD8+ T cells sorted from blood, obtained in a trial of the OX40 agonist ivuxolimab. This sequence was found in an adult with an advanced solid tumor such as melanoma, head and neck, liver or kidney cancer. This CDR3 is CASKGFGASGNTIYF. Written as DNA, the CDR3 is TGTGCCAGCAAGGGGTTCGGGGCCTCTGGAAACACCATATATTTT.